Listed here are 26 T cell receptor beta chains from one sample, sequenced in a study of cytomegalovirus exposure and HLA in healthy donors. It was with 60 Vbeta and 13 Jbeta primers that the PCR ran. The method was immunoSEQ multiplex PCR; TCRdb's version includes in-frame clones alone and lacks a portion of them. The repertoire includes 150,000 or so clones, approximately 74% of them detected once, and 6% to 8% sits in the top ten. The sample consisted of PBMCs. These receptors were taken from a male donor in good health and CMV-seronegative.

This chain uses TRBV15 with TRBJ2-7, with 8 bases aligning to TRBD2. Trimming cost V 3 bases and J 3 bases; bases outside gene matches: 7. CDR1 LNHNV and CDR2 YYDKDF come from the germline V gene (reference sequence). The CDR3 totals 15 residues. CDR3 sequence: CATSSRSGARYEQYF. The CDR3 nucleotides read TGTGCCACCAGCAGCCGTAGCGGGGCCCGCTACGAGCAGTACTTC.

The chain has TRBV10-3 and TRBJ2-5; 8 nucleotides line up with TRBD1. Germline V gene sequence: CDR1 ENHRY, CDR2 SYGVKD. The CDR3 extends over 14 amino acids. V dropped 3 bases and J dropped 5; count of bases not matched to a gene: 5. The CDR3 nucleotides read TGTGCCATCAGTGACTATGGACAGGGCGAGACCCAGTACTTC. This gives the protein CAISDYGQGETQYF.

V and J are TRBV4-3 and TRBJ2-1; a weak D match, TRBD2 (5 bases). V lost 1 base, J lost 4 bases, and 8 bases lay in between. Germline V gene lookup returns CDR1 LGHNA and CDR2 YSLEER. The CDR3 runs to 14 residues. DNA of the CDR3: TGCGCCAGCAGCCAAGGGACTGGGTACAATGAGCAGTTCTTC. Translated: CASSQGTGYNEQFF.

The chain links TRBV6-1 to TRBJ1-1; 7 positions agree with TRBD1. J lost 4 bases, V lost 4 bases, and 9 bases had no gene match. CDR3 length: 15 residues. Germline V gene lookup returns CDR1 MNHNS and CDR2 SASEGT. This CDR3 is CASSVYRGSGTEAFF. The DNA for the CDR3 is TGTGCCAGCAGTGTATACAGGGGTTCAGGCACTGAAGCTTTCTTT.

The chain has TRBV7-2 and TRBJ1-1, with D possibly TRBD1 on 6 matching bases. Trimming shortened V by 3 bases and J by 5 bases, and 16 bases separated the two germline ends. Germline V gene data show CDR1 as SGHTA and CDR2 as FQGNSA. CDR3 length equals 15 residues. CDR3 DNA sequence: TGTGCCAGCAGCTTGGCTTGGGGGCGTGGAACTGAAGCTTTCTTT. As protein: CASSLAWGRGTEAFF.

The chain carries TRBV6-1 and TRBJ1-4; the D gene is possibly TRBD1 (6 bases). V shed 6 bases and J shed 8 bases, with 19 bases lying between them. This CDR3 region has 15 residues. Per the germline V gene, CDR1 is MNHNS and CDR2 is SASEGT. The CDR3 bases are TGTGCCAGCAGCAACACACAGGGCCCTGGGGAAAAACTGTTTTTT. Protein product: CASSNTQGPGEKLFF.

The chain carries TRBV28 and TRBJ1-1; no clear D. The V and J ends lost 6 bases and 5 bases respectively, with 16 bases between them. The CDR3 covers 14 residues. Germline V CDR1 and CDR2: MDHEN, SYDVKM. The CDR3 bases are TGTGCCAGCAGCTTCACTTCGCGACAAACTGAAGCTTTCTTT. It specifies CASSFTSRQTEAFF.

The chain joins TRBV11-2 to TRBJ2-1; 7 nucleotides match TRBD2. This CDR3 has 17 residues. Germline V gene data show CDR1 as SGHAT and CDR2 as FQNNGV. With V trimmed by 4 bases and J by 3 bases, 12 bases remained unmatched. Written as DNA, the CDR3 is TGTGCCAGCAGCTCCCTTAGATCCAGGGACTACTACAATGAGCAGTTCTTC. Translating gives CASSSLRSRDYYNEQFF.

J is TRBJ1-6 and V is TRBV21-1; TRBD1 is the table's D call, not checked against the DNA. TRBV21-1 is assigned pseudogene status. The CDR3 runs 18 residues. The CDR3 here is CASSKKGGGDFDNSPLHF. CDR3 sequence (DNA): TGTGCCAGCAGCAAAAAAGGGGGTGGTGATTTTGATAATTCACCCCTCCACTTT.

V usage is TRBV28 and J usage is TRBJ2-7; weak D call: TRBD1 (5 bases). The V end was cut by 6 bases, the J end by 5 bases, with 14 bases between. This CDR3 region has 13 residues. Per germline, CDR1 MDHEN and CDR2 SYDVKM. The CDR3: CASRALGVHEQYF. CDR3 nucleotide sequence: TGTGCCAGCAGGGCCCTAGGGGTACACGAGCAGTACTTC.

The chain couples TRBV7-2 to TRBJ2-2; 12 nucleotides align to TRBD2. The CDR3 contains 17 residues. Looked up from germline, CDR1 is SGHTA and CDR2 is FQGNSA. The junction had 7 bases not matched to a gene; V was cut back by 3 bases and J by 5 bases. The CDR3 reads CASSLGLAGSMTGELFF. The CDR3 DNA reads TGTGCCAGCAGCTTGGGACTAGCGGGTTCCATGACCGGGGAGCTGTTTTTT.

In regard to this clone: A read error may account for a junction end that differs from germline. This chain joins TRBV7-9 and TRBJ2-5; 8 bases fit TRBD1. Germline V gene data show CDR1 as SEHNR and CDR2 as FQNEAQ (reference sequence). The CDR3 length is 17 residues. The CDR3 sequence is CSSSNVLTGEVQETQYF. The CDR3 DNA sequence: TGTTCCAGCAGTAACGTATTGACAGGGGAGGTCCAAGAGACCCAGTACTTC.

V usage is TRBV27 and J usage is TRBJ2-1, with 11 bases fitting TRBD1. The CDR3 has 16 amino acids. Per germline, CDR1 MNHEY and CDR2 SMNVEV (reference sequence). V gave up 6 bases and J gave up 6 bases; unmatched junction bases: 10. CDR3 sequence: CASSLTTGTGGNEQFF. CDR3 DNA sequence: TGTGCCAGCAGCCTTACAACCGGGACAGGGGGCAATGAGCAGTTCTTC.

The chain recombines TRBV5-5 with TRBJ2-2; perhaps TRBD1 as D (6 bases). The germline CDR1 and CDR2 sequences are SGHKS and YYEKEE (reference sequence). The CDR3 length is 14 residues. The V end was cut by 3 bases, the J end by 8 bases, with 14 bases between. The CDR3 region is CASSYRDNRGELFF. CDR3 sequence (DNA): TGTGCCAGCAGCTACAGGGACAACAGGGGGGAGCTGTTTTTT.

The chain employs TRBV5-1 and TRBJ1-2; D unresolved. The CDR3 is 14 amino acids. Germline V gene lookup returns CDR1 SGHRS and CDR2 YFSETQ. V was trimmed by 0 bases and J by 4 bases, leaving 10 bases between them. In DNA, the CDR3 is TGCGCCAGCAGCTTGGACGGCCGCGGCTATGGCTACACCTTC. It specifies CASSLDGRGYGYTF.

The chain carries TRBV28 and TRBJ2-5; TRBD1 matches at 7 bases. The germline V gene encodes CDR1 MDHEN and CDR2 SYDVKM. The CDR3 consists of 14 residues. V lost 5 bases, J lost 2 bases, and 5 bases stayed unmatched. CDR3 sequence: CASSPDRKQETQYF. The CDR3 DNA sequence: TGTGCCAGCAGTCCGGACAGGAAGCAAGAGACCCAGTACTTC.

The J gene is TRBJ2-5, the V gene TRBV9; TRBD2 aligns across 8 bases. Germline V gene lookup returns CDR1 SGDLS and CDR2 YYNGEE. The CDR3 covers 15 residues. J lost 3 bases, V lost 0 bases, and 4 bases had no gene match. In DNA form, the CDR3 reads TGTGCCAGCAGCGTAGCGGGACTAGATAAAGAGACCCAGTACTTC. Translation gives CASSVAGLDKETQYF.

This chain joins TRBV5-4 and TRBJ2-3; perhaps TRBD1 as D (6 bases). This CDR3 is built from 15 residues. V gave up 4 bases and J gave up 8 bases, with 20 bases separating them. Germline CDR1 is SGHNT and CDR2 is YYREEE (reference sequence). CDR3 coding DNA: TGTGCCAGCAGCCCTCGGGCGGCGGACAGCGCTACGCAGTATTTT. This gives the protein CASSPRAADSATQYF. Looking up the rest from reference TRBV5-4 and TRBJ2-3 gives the full variable domain: ETGVTQSPTHLIKTRGQQVTLRCSSQSGHNTVSWYQQALGQGPQFIFQYYREEENGRGNFPPRFSGLQFPNYSSELNVNALELDDSALYLCASSPRAADSATQYFGPGTRLTVL.

This clone came up once. The J gene is TRBJ2-2, the V gene TRBV27; the match to TRBD2 covers 11 bases. The CDR3 length is 15 residues. Germline loops: CDR1 MNHEY, CDR2 SMNVEV (reference sequence). Trimming took 5 bases from V and 8 from J; bases not matched to a gene: 7. This CDR3 reads CASSPTSGVYGELFF. Written as DNA, the CDR3 is TGTGCCAGCAGTCCGACTAGCGGGGTATATGGGGAGCTGTTTTTT.

CDR3 amino acids: CASSQGGAAYGYTF. The CDR3 nucleotides read TGCGCCAGCAGCCAGGGGGGGGCCGCCTATGGCTACACCTTC. The chain uses TRBV4-1 and TRBJ1-2, with D perhaps TRBD1 (6 bases). The CDR3 extends over 14 amino acids. Germline V gene data show CDR1 as MGHRA and CDR2 as YSYEKL. Trimming removed 3 bases at V and 4 bases at J, with 12 bases between.

V gene TRBV9 combines with J gene TRBJ2-3; no clear D. Germline V gene sequence: CDR1 SGDLS, CDR2 YYNGEE. This CDR3 comprises 12 residues. V was trimmed by 0 bases and J by 4 bases, leaving 3 bases between them. This chain's CDR3 is CASSVASDTQYF. The CDR3 DNA is TGTGCCAGCAGCGTAGCGTCAGATACGCAGTATTTT.

The chain employs TRBV6-1 and TRBJ1-1; a weak D match, TRBD1 (6 bases). CDR1 is MNHNS, CDR2 SASEGT, per germline. V lost 6 bases to trimming and J lost 1 base, with 15 bases between them. This CDR3 has 15 residues. The CDR3 is CASRLDRIGNTEAFF. CDR3 sequence (DNA): TGTGCCAGCAGGCTCGACAGGATAGGGAACACTGAAGCTTTCTTT.

The chain uses TRBV25-1 and TRBJ1-1, with 7 nucleotides matching TRBD1. From germline, CDR1 is MGHDK and CDR2 SYGVNS. The CDR3 has 15 amino acids. The ends lost 0 bases at V and 4 bases at J; junction bases unmatched: 5. The CDR3 is CASSEYKGGGTEAFF. The CDR3 DNA follows: TGTGCCAGCAGTGAATATAAAGGGGGCGGCACTGAAGCTTTCTTT. Filled out from reference TRBV25-1 and TRBJ1-1, the complete variable domain reads EADIYQTPRYLVIGTGKKITLECSQTMGHDKMYWYQQDPGMELHLIHYSYGVNSTEKGDLSSESTVSRIRTEHFPLTLESARPSHTSQYLCASSEYKGGGTEAFFGQGTRLTVV.

The chain employs TRBV14 and TRBJ2-1; the match to TRBD2 covers 10 bases. The germline V gene has CDR1 SGHDN and CDR2 FVKESK. V shed 5 bases and J 8 bases; nucleotides not matched to a gene: 12. The CDR3 is made up of 16 amino acids. The CDR3 is CASSLLGLAESDEQFF. The CDR3 coding sequence is TGTGCCAGCAGCTTACTCGGACTAGCGGAGAGCGATGAGCAGTTCTTC.

The chain uses TRBV2 and TRBJ1-1, with D unclear. The CDR3 has 14 residues. Per the germline V gene, CDR1 is SNHLY and CDR2 is FYNNEI. V was trimmed by 1 base and J by 5 bases, leaving 11 bases between them. CDR3 residues: CASSEGRGWTEAFF. The CDR3 DNA is TGTGCCAGCAGTGAAGGGCGGGGATGGACTGAAGCTTTCTTT.

This clone appeared once. An end of the junction does not agree with germline; a read error may underlie this. This chain links TRBV7-7 with TRBJ2-3, with TRBD2 matching 7 bases. Germline CDR1 and CDR2: SSHAT and FNYEAQ (reference sequence). This CDR3 has 15 amino acids. As DNA, the CDR3 is TGTGCTAGCAGCGCAGGACTCGGGAGGACAGATACGCAGTATTTT. Encoded protein: CASSAGLGRTDTQYF.